This T cell receptor beta chain was retrieved from a study of identical twins' blood T cells. The CDR3 contains 11 residues. V lost 3 bases and J lost 8, with 7 bases in between. TCRdb processed the 5' RACE reads anew with MiXCR; each CDR3 protein has one entry. The sample carries a few hundred thousand distinct CDR3 sequences, approximately 30% recorded once. This rearrangement joins TRBV12-3 or TRBV12-4 to TRBJ1-1; no firm D call. The sequenced material came from PBMCs. The TCR sequence derives from a woman aged 18 to 49 in good health. The CDR3, as DNA: TGTGCCAGCAGTTTCGCCGGAGAAGCTTTCTTT. Translation gives CASSFAGEAFF.